This T cell receptor (beta chain) was sequenced in a study of blood T cell repertoires in COVID-19. The V end lost 6 bases, the J end lost 6 bases, and 15 bases lay between the germline ends. CDR1 and CDR2 (germline): SGHTA, FQGTGA. CDR3 length equals 14 residues. Cohort allocation depended upon clinical history that participants reported. People in the exposed group encountered a COVID-19 case within 2 weeks before entering the study. The repertoire was sequenced with immunoSEQ multiplex PCR; TCRdb's copy has only in-frame clones and lacks some. In the table there are 200,000 to 250,000 clones, 85% to 90% of which are singletons.

V gene TRBV7-3 combines with J gene TRBJ2-1; tentative D call: TRBD1 (5 bases). The material sequenced was PBMCs or T cells enriched from blood (not recorded which). The origin of this receptor is a man in his forties or fifties who had been exposed to COVID-19. CDR3 protein: CASRAPQGSNEQFF. In nucleotides, the CDR3 is TGTGCCAGCAGAGCCCCCCAGGGTAGCAATGAGCAGTTCTTC.